This entry lists 25 T cell receptor beta chains sequenced from one sample in a study of blood T cell repertoires in COVID-19. TCRdb's copy holds only in-frame clones and misses some; the assay was immunoSEQ multiplex PCR. The table shows 150,000 to 200,000 clones, with approximately 88% occurring only once. The sample comprised PBMCs or T cells enriched from blood (not recorded which). Receptors originate from a man between 65 and 85 years old who had been exposed to COVID-19.

This clone was found a few times. The chain recombines TRBV4-3 with TRBJ1-5; D is ambiguous. The CDR3 sequence is 16 residues long. CDR1 is LGHNA and CDR2 is YSLEER in the germline V gene. V was clipped by 0 bases and J by 0 bases, with 9 bases between them. This CDR3 reads CASSQDGLGSNQPQHF. CDR3 nucleotide sequence: TGCGCCAGCAGCCAAGACGGACTGGGTAGCAATCAGCCCCAGCATTTT.

CDR3: CASSPPPRDLQETQYF. The CDR3 DNA reads TGTGCCAGCAGTCCACCTCCCCGCGATTTGCAAGAGACCCAGTACTTC. The chain couples TRBV27 to TRBJ2-5; D gene unclear. The V gene's germline CDR1 is MNHEY and CDR2 SMNVEV (reference sequence). CDR3 length equals 16 residues. Deletions cut 5 bases from V and 2 bases from J, with 18 bases between.

V gene TRBV18 combines with J gene TRBJ1-2, with D perhaps matching TRBD1 (6 bases). The V gene's germline CDR1 is KGHSH and CDR2 LQKENI. The CDR3 has 11 amino acids. The V and J ends lost 4 bases and 6 bases respectively, with 6 bases between them. CDR3 sequence (DNA): TGTGCCAGCTCACAGGGGGATGGCTACACCTTC. Amino acids: CASSQGDGYTF.

The chain uses TRBV5-6 and TRBJ2-7; 9 nucleotides align to TRBD2. The germline CDR1 and CDR2 sequences are SGHDT and YYEEEE. This CDR3 comprises 17 residues. V lost 6 bases, J lost 0 bases, and 13 bases stayed unmatched. CDR3 sequence reads: CASNLGGGRAFSYEQYF. The CDR3 region has the DNA TGTGCCAGCAACCTGGGTGGCGGGAGGGCTTTCTCCTACGAGCAGTACTTC.

The rearrangement links TRBV14 to TRBJ1-4; 7 bases fit TRBD1. Trimming removed 2 bases from V and 7 bases from J; junction bases left unmatched: 7. CDR3 length equals 15 residues. The germline V gene has CDR1 SGHDN and CDR2 FVKESK. The CDR3 DNA reads TGTGCCAGCAGCCAAATCTCGGGGACAGTTGAAAAACTGTTTTTT. Protein sequence: CASSQISGTVEKLFF.

The V and J genes are TRBV29-1 and TRBJ2-1; 7 nucleotides line up with TRBD1. The CDR3 has 13 residues. Per germline, CDR1 SQVTM and CDR2 ANQGSEA. J gave up 4 bases and V 7 bases, and 7 bases lay outside the gene matches. CDR3 protein: CSGGQSLYNEQFF. DNA of the CDR3: TGCAGCGGGGGACAGTCCCTTTACAATGAGCAGTTCTTC.

This chain links TRBV15 with TRBJ1-3; D remains unclear. CDR1 LNHNV and CDR2 YYDKDF come from the germline V gene (reference sequence). V was trimmed by 0 bases and J by 1 base, leaving 10 bases between them. The CDR3 has 16 residues. CDR3 sequence (DNA): TGTGCCACCAGCAGAGATACTTCCTTATCTGGAAACACCATATATTTT. Its translation is CATSRDTSLSGNTIYF. The variable domain in full, completed from reference TRBV15 and TRBJ1-3, reads DAMVIQNPRYQVTQFGKPVTLSCSQTLNHNVMYWYQQKSSQAPKLLFHYYDKDFNNEADTPDNFQSRRPNTSFCFLDIRSPGLGDTAMYLCATSRDTSLSGNTIYFGEGSWLTVV.

The count of this clone is one. This chain connects TRBV18 to TRBJ2-7, with D hard to call. Deletions cut 3 bases from V and 0 bases from J, with 6 bases between. This CDR3 spans 13 amino acids. Germline values: CDR1 KGHSH, CDR2 LQKENI. DNA for the CDR3: TGTGCCAGCTCACCCGTGAGCTCCTACGAGCAGTACTTC. Its translation: CASSPVSSYEQYF. Supplemented by reference TRBV18 and TRBJ2-7, the full variable domain reads NAGVMQNPRHLVRRRGQEARLRCSPMKGHSHVYWYRQLPEEGLKFMVYLQKENIIDESGMPKERFSAEFPKEGPSILRIQQVVRGDSAAYFCASSPVSSYEQYFGPGTRLTVT.

The chain is built from TRBV25-1 and TRBJ2-1; D gene unclear. This CDR3 is built from 15 residues. Trimming left V 5 bases short and J 15 bases short, with 26 bases between. Germline CDR1 reads MGHDK; CDR2 reads SYGVNS. CDR3 sequence (DNA): TGTGCCAGCAGTTACCCATCGGCTGGGCCCCCAGCCCCGTTCTTC. Translating gives CASSYPSAGPPAPFF.

As DNA, the CDR3 is TGTGCCAGCACGGTCTCAGCGGGAGCTAACTATGGCTACACCTTC. Its translation: CASTVSAGANYGYTF. The chain recombines TRBV7-2 with TRBJ1-2; D unresolved. The length of the CDR3 is 15 residues. The germline CDR1 and CDR2 sequences are SGHTA and FQGNSA. Trimming pared 7 bases from V and 0 bases from J, leaving 15 bases between.

Here the CDR3 DNA reads TGTGCCAGCAGCGTAGTTCTCGGGACCGGGGAGCTGTTTTTT. Amino acids: CASSVVLGTGELFF. The chain carries TRBV9 and TRBJ2-2; unclear D gene. The V gene lost 0 bases and the J gene lost 5 bases, with 8 bases spanning the gap. Germline V gene lookup returns CDR1 SGDLS and CDR2 YYNGEE. This CDR3 region has 14 residues.

The chain couples TRBV3-1 (or the pseudogene TRBV3-2) to TRBJ1-3; D gene uncertain. The CDR3 loop spans 16 amino acids. Germline-derived CDR1 and CDR2 are LGHDT and YNNKEL (reference sequence). The V and J ends lost 1 base and 4 bases respectively, with 14 bases between them. The CDR3 DNA is TGTGCCAGCAGCCAAGGGGCCGGGGAAGCAGGAAACACCATATATTTT. Translation: CASSQGAGEAGNTIYF.

This rearrangement joins TRBV29-1 to TRBJ2-1; D ambiguous. In germline, CDR1 is SQVTM, CDR2 ANQGSEA. V was clipped by 7 bases and J by 5 bases, with 18 bases between them. CDR3 length equals 14 residues. The CDR3 reads CSAKSYPRNNEQFF. Written as DNA, the CDR3 is TGCAGCGCTAAGTCTTACCCCAGAAACAATGAGCAGTTCTTC.

This clone was counted only a few times. The J gene is TRBJ1-1, the V gene TRBV5-1; TRBD1 agrees at 7 bases. CDR3 size: 16 residues. V lost 3 bases to trimming and J lost 0 bases; unmatched junction nucleotides: 8. Germline V gene data show CDR1 as SGHRS and CDR2 as YFSETQ. The CDR3 region is CASSSDRALMNTEAFF. In nucleotides, the CDR3 is TGCGCCAGCAGCTCCGACAGGGCCCTAATGAACACTGAAGCTTTCTTT.

This chain joins TRBV11-2 and TRBJ2-1, with a possible D match to TRBD1 (5 bases). V was clipped by 2 bases and J by 9 bases, with 14 bases between them. The CDR3 consists of 14 residues. The germline V gene has CDR1 SGHAT and CDR2 FQNNGV. The CDR3 protein is CASSLPVQGGEQFF. CDR3 nucleotide sequence: TGTGCCAGCAGCTTACCGGTTCAGGGCGGTGAGCAGTTCTTC.

This clone was seen once. V and J are TRBV19 and TRBJ1-5, with a weak D call TRBD1 (5 bases). Germline V gives CDR1 LNHDA, CDR2 SQIVND (reference sequence). This CDR3 is 19 amino acids long. V was shortened by 1 base and J by 0 bases, with 19 bases between the two germline ends. The CDR3 loop is CASSIGAVSRGYSNQPQHF. As DNA, the CDR3 is TGTGCCAGTAGTATAGGTGCCGTCAGTAGGGGCTATAGCAATCAGCCCCAGCATTTT.

The chain has TRBV9 and TRBJ2-4; TRBD1 matches at 7 bases. Germline loops: CDR1 SGDLS, CDR2 YYNGEE. The CDR3 contains 14 residues. V lost 4 bases and J lost 7; bases outside the gene matches: 8. The CDR3: CASSSGQVENIQYF. CDR3 nucleotides: TGTGCCAGCAGCTCAGGACAGGTCGAGAACATTCAGTACTTC.

Only a few counts were recorded for this clone. The rearrangement links TRBV28 to TRBJ1-5; D not certain. Trimming removed 6 bases at V and 6 bases at J, with 9 bases between. CDR1 and CDR2 (germline): MDHEN, SYDVKM. There are 12 residues in the CDR3. The CDR3 here is CASRRGVQPQHF. Here the CDR3 DNA reads TGTGCCAGCAGAAGAGGAGTTCAGCCCCAGCATTTT.

This chain connects TRBV12-3 or TRBV12-4 to TRBJ2-3; TRBD1 is a possible D gene (6 bases). The CDR3 contains 13 residues. Trimming cost V 6 bases and J 2 bases, with 9 bases left between them. The CDR3 DNA reads TGTGCCAGCAGGGGGACATCCACAGATACGCAGTATTTT. The encoded protein is CASRGTSTDTQYF.

The rearrangement links TRBV6-2 or TRBV6-3 to TRBJ2-7; D not certain. V lost 6 bases to trimming and J lost 7 bases, with 10 bases between them. Germline CDR1 reads MNHEY; CDR2 reads SVGEGT. This CDR3 is 11 amino acids long. The CDR3 nucleotides read TGTGCCAGCAGCCATCCTAGAGAGCAGTACTTC. Its protein product is CASSHPREQYF.

This clone was detected only a few times. The chain carries TRBV6-5 and TRBJ2-1, with 13 nucleotides matching TRBD2. CDR1 is MNHEY and CDR2 is SVGAGI in the germline V gene. The trim removed 6 bases at V and 4 bases at J, leaving 0 bases unmatched. CDR3 length: 14 amino acids. CDR3 sequence reads: CASRGLAGYNEQFF. The CDR3, as DNA: TGTGCCAGCAGGGGACTAGCGGGGTACAATGAGCAGTTCTTC.

This chain joins TRBV4-1 and TRBJ2-7, with a possible D match to TRBD2 (5 bases). The CDR3 length is 14 residues. Looked up from germline, CDR1 is MGHRA and CDR2 is YSYEKL. V lost 0 bases, J lost 3 bases, and 9 bases lay in between. CDR3 amino acids: CASSQEAGSYEQYF. The CDR3 DNA reads TGCGCCAGCAGCCAAGAGGCGGGTAGCTACGAGCAGTACTTC.

The chain has TRBV29-1 and TRBJ2-7; TRBD1 agrees at 9 bases. The germline V gene encodes CDR1 SQVTM and CDR2 ANQGSEA. After removal of 6 bases from V and 4 bases from J, the junction contained 16 bases not matched to a gene. This CDR3 contains 16 residues. The CDR3 region has the DNA TGCAGCGTCGGCGCCTTCGAGACAGGGGGTCTATACGAGCAGTACTTC. Translation: CSVGAFETGGLYEQYF.

The chain recombines TRBV7-9 with TRBJ2-7; weak D call: TRBD1 (6 bases). The CDR3 length is 14 residues. V was clipped by 2 bases and J by 0 bases, with 8 bases between them. CDR1 is SEHNR and CDR2 is FQNEAQ in the germline V gene (reference sequence). CDR3 region: CASSLTGSSYEQYF. CDR3 DNA: TGTGCCAGCAGCTTAACAGGGAGCTCCTACGAGCAGTACTTC. Variable domain in full (rest from reference TRBV7-9 and TRBJ2-7): DTGVSQNPRHKITKRGQNVTFRCDPISEHNRLYWYRQTLGQGPEFLTYFQNEAQLEKSRLLSDRFSAERPKGSFSTLEIQRTEQGDSAMYLCASSLTGSSYEQYFGPGTRLTVT.

This chain links TRBV19 with TRBJ2-1; 7 bases align to TRBD1. Unmatched junction bases numbered 5, after V lost 8 bases and J lost 4 bases. The CDR3 runs 13 residues. CDR1 is LNHDA and CDR2 is SQIVND in the germline V gene (reference sequence). CDR3 region: CASRQGLYNEQFF. In nucleotides, the CDR3 is TGTGCCAGTCGACAGGGTCTTTACAATGAGCAGTTCTTC.